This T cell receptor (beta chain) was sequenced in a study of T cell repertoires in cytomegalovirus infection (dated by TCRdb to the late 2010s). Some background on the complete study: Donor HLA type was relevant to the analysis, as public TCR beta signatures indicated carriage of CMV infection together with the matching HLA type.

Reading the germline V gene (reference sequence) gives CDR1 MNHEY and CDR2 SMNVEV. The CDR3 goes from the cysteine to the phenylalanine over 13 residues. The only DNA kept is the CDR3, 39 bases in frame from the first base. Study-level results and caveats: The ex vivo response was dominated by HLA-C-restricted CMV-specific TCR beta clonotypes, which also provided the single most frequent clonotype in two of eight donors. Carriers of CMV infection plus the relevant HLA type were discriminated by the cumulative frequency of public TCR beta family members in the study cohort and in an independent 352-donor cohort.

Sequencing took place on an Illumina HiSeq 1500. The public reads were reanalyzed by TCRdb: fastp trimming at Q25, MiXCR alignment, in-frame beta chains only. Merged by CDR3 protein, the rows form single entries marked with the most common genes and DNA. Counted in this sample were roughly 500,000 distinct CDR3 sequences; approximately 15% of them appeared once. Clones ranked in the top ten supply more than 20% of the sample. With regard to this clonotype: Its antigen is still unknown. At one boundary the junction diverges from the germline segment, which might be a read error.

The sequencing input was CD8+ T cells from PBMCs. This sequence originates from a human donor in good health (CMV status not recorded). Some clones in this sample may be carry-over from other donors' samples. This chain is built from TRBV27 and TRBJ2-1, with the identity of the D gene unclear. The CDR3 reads CASNLQKRNEQFF. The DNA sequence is TGTGCCAGCAATTTACAGAAAAGGAATGAGCAGTTCTTC.